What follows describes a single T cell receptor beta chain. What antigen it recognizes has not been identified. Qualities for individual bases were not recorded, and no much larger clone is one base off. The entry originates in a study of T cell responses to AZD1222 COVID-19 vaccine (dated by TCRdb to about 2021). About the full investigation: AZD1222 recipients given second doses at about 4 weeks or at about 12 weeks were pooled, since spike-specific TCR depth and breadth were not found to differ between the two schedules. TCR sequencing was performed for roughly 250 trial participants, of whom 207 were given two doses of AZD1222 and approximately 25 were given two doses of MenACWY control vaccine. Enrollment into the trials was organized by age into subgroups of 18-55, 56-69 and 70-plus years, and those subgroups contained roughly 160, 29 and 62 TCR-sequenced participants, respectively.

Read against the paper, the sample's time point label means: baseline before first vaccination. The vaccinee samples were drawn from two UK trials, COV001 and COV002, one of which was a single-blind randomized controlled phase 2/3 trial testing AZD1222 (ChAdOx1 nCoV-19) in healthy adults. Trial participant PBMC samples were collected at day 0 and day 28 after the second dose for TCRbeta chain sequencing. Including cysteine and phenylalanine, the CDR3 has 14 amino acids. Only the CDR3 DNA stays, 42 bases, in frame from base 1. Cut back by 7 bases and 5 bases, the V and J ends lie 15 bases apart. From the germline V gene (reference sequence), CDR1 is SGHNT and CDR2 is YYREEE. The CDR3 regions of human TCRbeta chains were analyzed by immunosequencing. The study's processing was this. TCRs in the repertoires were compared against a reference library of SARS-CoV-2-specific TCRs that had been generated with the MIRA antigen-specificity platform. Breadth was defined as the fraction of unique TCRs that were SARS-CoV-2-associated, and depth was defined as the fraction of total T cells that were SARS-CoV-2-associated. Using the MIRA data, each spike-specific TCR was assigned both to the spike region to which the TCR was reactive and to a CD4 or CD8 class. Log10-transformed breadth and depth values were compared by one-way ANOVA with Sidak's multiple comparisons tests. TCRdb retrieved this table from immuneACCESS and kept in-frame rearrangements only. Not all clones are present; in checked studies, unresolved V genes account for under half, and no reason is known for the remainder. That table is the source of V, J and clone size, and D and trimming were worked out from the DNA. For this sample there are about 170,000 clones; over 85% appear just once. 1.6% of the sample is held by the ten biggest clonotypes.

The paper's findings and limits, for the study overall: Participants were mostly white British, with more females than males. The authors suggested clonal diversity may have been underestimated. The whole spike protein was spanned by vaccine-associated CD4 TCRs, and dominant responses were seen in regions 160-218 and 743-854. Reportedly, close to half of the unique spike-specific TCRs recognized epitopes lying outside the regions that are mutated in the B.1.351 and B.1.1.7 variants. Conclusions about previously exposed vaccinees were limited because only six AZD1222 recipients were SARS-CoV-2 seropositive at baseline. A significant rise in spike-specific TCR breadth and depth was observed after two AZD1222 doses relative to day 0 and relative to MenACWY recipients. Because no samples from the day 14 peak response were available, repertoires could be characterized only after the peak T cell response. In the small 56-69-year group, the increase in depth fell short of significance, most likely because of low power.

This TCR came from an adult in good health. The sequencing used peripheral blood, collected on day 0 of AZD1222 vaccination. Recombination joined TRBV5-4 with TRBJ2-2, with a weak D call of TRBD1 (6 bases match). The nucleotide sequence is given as TGTGCCAGCCGAGGACAGTTTGGTACCGGGGAGCTGTTTTTT. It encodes CASRGQFGTGELFF.